The 14 T cell receptor beta chains listed next were all sequenced from one sample in a study of cytomegalovirus exposure and HLA in healthy donors. In the PCR, 60 Vbeta and 13 Jbeta primers were used. Only in-frame clones appear in the TCRdb table, and some are missing; sequencing was by immunoSEQ multiplex PCR. This table has around 200,000 clones, about 80% appearing once. Material: PBMCs. Source of these receptors: a male donor in good health and CMV-seronegative.

This clone has just a few counts. The V call is TRBV6-1, the J call TRBJ1-1, with D perhaps TRBD1 (5 bases). Trimming stripped 9 bases from V and 5 bases from J, with 16 bases between. CDR1 and CDR2 (germline): MNHNS, SASEGT. This CDR3 is 13 amino acids long. The CDR3 reads CASEQGFDTEAFF. As DNA, the CDR3 is TGTGCCAGTGAGCAGGGATTTGATACTGAAGCTTTCTTT.

The chain joins TRBV30 to TRBJ1-3; TRBD1 might be the D (6 bases). This CDR3 is built from 14 residues. Per germline, CDR1 GTSNPN and CDR2 SVGIG (reference sequence). V was shortened by 3 bases and J by 4 bases, with 13 bases between the two germline ends. The CDR3 is CAWRLAGTGNTIYF. Here the CDR3 DNA reads TGTGCCTGGAGACTGGCAGGGACAGGAAACACCATATATTTT.

This chain uses TRBV30 with TRBJ1-3, with D uncertain. The V end was cut by 3 bases, the J end by 7 bases, with 7 bases between. This CDR3 is 11 amino acids long. Germline V gives CDR1 GTSNPN, CDR2 SVGIG (reference sequence). CDR3 loop: CAWSPGNTIYF. As DNA, the CDR3 is TGTGCCTGGAGCCCCGGGAACACCATATATTTT.

This chain links TRBV6-1 with TRBJ1-2; D is undetermined. The V end was cut by 9 bases, the J end by 4 bases, with 21 bases between. This CDR3 spans 15 amino acids. The germline gives CDR1 MNHNS, CDR2 SASEGT. The CDR3 spells CASKIRVEGVYGYTF. In DNA form, the CDR3 reads TGTGCCAGTAAAATCCGAGTGGAGGGTGTCTATGGCTACACCTTC.

V and J are TRBV29-1 and TRBJ2-2; 8 positions match TRBD1. The V gene's germline CDR1 is SQVTM and CDR2 ANQGSEA. V shed 3 bases, J shed 3 bases, and the junction held 6 bases outside the gene matches. The CDR3 has 15 residues. CDR3 protein: CSVDGQGIHTGELFF. DNA of the CDR3: TGCAGCGTTGACGGACAGGGTATTCACACCGGGGAGCTGTTTTTT.

With regard to this clone: Relative to the germline gene, one junction end is altered; a read error may explain this. V gene TRBV7-7 combines with J gene TRBJ2-5; perhaps TRBD1 as D (5 bases). Germline CDR1 reads SSHAT; CDR2 reads FNYEAQ (reference sequence). This CDR3 spans 14 amino acids. The CDR3 protein is CASSLDGRGETQYF. The CDR3 DNA is TGTGCTAGCAGCTTAGATGGAAGGGGAGAGACCCAGTACTTC.

J is TRBJ1-3 and V is TRBV7-3; 7 nucleotides line up with TRBD1. V shed 5 bases and J 2 bases; nucleotides not matched to a gene: 3. CDR1 and CDR2 (germline): SGHTA, FQGTGA. The CDR3 runs to 14 residues. The chain's CDR3 is CASSETGAGNTIYF. As DNA, the CDR3 is TGTGCCAGCAGCGAAACAGGGGCTGGAAACACCATATATTTT.

The chain is built from TRBV6-5 and TRBJ2-7; 8 bases align to TRBD1. V dropped 7 bases and J dropped 0; count of bases not matched to a gene: 5. This CDR3 contains 14 residues. CDR1 and CDR2 (germline): MNHEY, SVGAGI. The CDR3 DNA is TGTGCCAGCAAGTCGGACAGGGTCTCCTACGAGCAGTACTTC. Residues: CASKSDRVSYEQYF.

The rearrangement joins TRBV5-1 to TRBJ2-7; D possibly corresponds to TRBD2 (7 bases). V lost 5 bases and J lost 5, with 23 bases in between. Germline V gene data show CDR1 as SGHRS and CDR2 as YFSETQ. This CDR3 contains 16 residues. The CDR3 DNA reads as TGCGCCAGCAGTCCCCCACGGGGGGCAGGGCTCGACGAGCAGTACTTC. This encodes CASSPPRGAGLDEQYF. The full variable domain, completed using reference TRBV5-1 and TRBJ2-7, is KAGVTQTPRYLIKTRGQQVTLSCSPISGHRSVSWYQQTPGQGLQFLFEYFSETQRNKGNFPGRFSGRQFSNSRSEMNVSTLELGDSALYLCASSPPRGAGLDEQYFGPGTRLTVT.

The V gene is TRBV5-6, the J gene TRBJ2-7, with D perhaps matching TRBD1 (5 bases). The CDR3 contains 13 residues. The V and J ends lost 4 bases and 1 base respectively, with 9 bases between them. The germline gives CDR1 SGHDT, CDR2 YYEEEE. The chain's CDR3 is CASSPAGSYEQYF. The DNA of the CDR3 is TGTGCCAGCAGCCCGGCAGGGTCCTACGAGCAGTACTTC.

CDR3 DNA sequence: TGTGCCAGCAGGGGACAGGGGGCTTACGAGCAGTACTTC. This encodes CASRGQGAYEQYF. The J gene is TRBJ2-7, the V gene TRBV6-1; 12 positions agree with TRBD1. CDR1 is MNHNS, CDR2 SASEGT, per germline. The CDR3 has 13 residues. Germline trimming cut 6 bases from V and 4 bases from J; bases unmatched to any gene: 1.

The genes are TRBV19 and TRBJ2-3; 9 nucleotides line up with TRBD2. Per the germline V gene, CDR1 is LNHDA and CDR2 is SQIVND (reference sequence). There are 16 residues in the CDR3. Trimming removed 4 bases from V and 3 bases from J; junction bases left unmatched: 8. For the CDR3, the DNA is TGTGCCAGTAGTACTTTCTCCGCGGGAGGGACAGATACGCAGTATTTT. Protein product: CASSTFSAGGTDTQYF.

The chain uses TRBV6-5 and TRBJ1-4; D is unclear. The V end was cut by 5 bases, the J end by 7 bases, with 11 bases between. This CDR3 region has 13 residues. Germline lookup yields CDR1 MNHEY and CDR2 SVGAGI. The CDR3 spells CASSEWPGEKLFF. The CDR3 DNA sequence: TGTGCCAGCAGTGAATGGCCAGGTGAAAAACTGTTTTTT.

The chain employs TRBV2 and TRBJ1-1; a possible D gene is TRBD1 (6 bases). The germline CDR1 and CDR2 sequences are SNHLY and FYNNEI. Trimming took 4 bases from V and 1 from J, leaving 10 bases between them. The length of the CDR3 is 14 residues. The CDR3 DNA reads TGTGCCAGCAGTGTAGGGGGGGCGAACACTGAAGCTTTCTTT. Its translation is CASSVGGANTEAFF. Drawing the rest from reference TRBV2 and TRBJ1-1, the complete variable domain is EPEVTQTPSHQVTQMGQEVILRCVPISNHLYFYWYRQILGQKVEFLVSFYNNEISEKSEIFDDQFSVERPDGSNFTLKIRSTKLEDSAMYFCASSVGGANTEAFFGQGTRLTVV.